The 8 T cell receptor beta chains given below trace back to one sample, sequenced in a study of identical twins. TCRdb passed the 5' RACE reads through MiXCR, listing each CDR3 protein once. This table has 470,000 or so distinct CDR3 sequences, 20% to 25% appearing once. In addition, the sample was reused for a study of T cells expressing NK-cell markers.

The sequencing sample was made of CD4+ T cells sorted from blood. The receptors come from a woman aged 18-29 years in good health.

The genes are TRBV10-2 and TRBJ1-1; a possible D gene is TRBD1 (6 bases). Germline loops: CDR1 WSHSY, CDR2 SAAADI. The CDR3 spans 15 residues. V lost 3 bases and J lost 0, with 11 bases in between. The CDR3 region is CASSDRGALNTEAFF. CDR3 nucleotides: TGCGCCAGCAGTGATAGGGGGGCCTTGAACACTGAAGCTTTCTTT.

This chain's CDR3 is CSARVSLNTEAFF. The CDR3 nucleotides read TGCAGTGCTAGAGTTTCGTTGAACACTGAAGCTTTCTTT. This chain links TRBV20-1 with TRBJ1-1; D remains ambiguous. Germline CDR1 DFQATT, CDR2 SNEGSKA (reference sequence). The CDR3 is made up of 13 amino acids. Trimming removed 1 base from V and 0 bases from J, with 6 bases in between.

The CDR3 reads CATSRGSAGGSYEQYF. The CDR3, as DNA: TGTGCCACCAGCAGAGGATCAGCGGGAGGCTCCTACGAGCAGTACTTC. The chain has TRBV15 and TRBJ2-7; the match to TRBD2 covers 9 bases. V lost 1 base, J lost 0 bases, and 4 bases stayed unmatched. The germline V gene encodes CDR1 LNHNV and CDR2 YYDKDF (reference sequence). The CDR3 sequence is 16 residues long.

This clonotype was observed a handful of times. Written as DNA, the CDR3 is TGCAGTGTTAGGGCGAGGACCGGGGAGCTGTTTTTT. As protein: CSVRARTGELFF. The chain joins TRBV20-1 to TRBJ2-2; D gene unclear. Germline assignment: CDR1 DFQATT and CDR2 SNEGSKA (reference sequence). This CDR3 is built from 12 residues. V dropped 7 bases and J dropped 5 bases, with 11 bases sitting between them.

This chain connects TRBV5-4 to TRBJ2-1; 9 bases match TRBD2. J gave up 0 bases and V 0 bases, and 16 bases lay outside the gene matches. The CDR3 is 21 amino acids. CDR1 is SGHNT, CDR2 YYREEE, per germline (reference sequence). The chain's CDR3 is CASSLGVVGSGGPSSYNEQFF. CDR3 coding DNA: TGTGCCAGCAGCTTGGGGGTTGTCGGTAGCGGGGGACCAAGCTCCTACAATGAGCAGTTCTTC.

This clonotype was detected only a few times. The CDR3 DNA reads TGTGCCAGCAAGGGAGGGCGGGCCAACACAGATACGCAGTATTTT. Its translation is CASKGGRANTDTQYF. The chain couples TRBV7-6 to TRBJ2-3; 7 nucleotides line up with TRBD2. The CDR3 spans 15 residues. Germline V gene data show CDR1 as SGHVS and CDR2 as FNYEAQ. V was pared by 7 bases and J by 2 bases, with 9 bases of the junction left unmatched.

This sequence joins TRBV12-5 and TRBJ2-5, with D tentatively TRBD2 (6 bases). The V end lost 1 base, the J end lost 5 bases, and 17 bases lay between the germline ends. There are 16 residues in the CDR3. Germline-derived CDR1 and CDR2 are LGHNT and FRNRAP. In DNA form, the CDR3 reads TGTGCTAGTGGTTTGGCCGACAACCCCCGGGGGGAGACCCAGTACTTC. Amino acid sequence: CASGLADNPRGETQYF.

This clonotype has only a few counts. The CDR3 sequence: CASSYPQSYEQYF. Written as DNA, the CDR3 is TGTGCCAGCAGTTACCCACAGTCCTACGAGCAGTACTTC. The gene calls are TRBV6-5 and TRBJ2-7; unclear D gene. Germline V gene data show CDR1 as MNHEY and CDR2 as SVGAGI. V lost 2 bases and J lost 1, with 6 bases in between. This CDR3 region has 13 residues.